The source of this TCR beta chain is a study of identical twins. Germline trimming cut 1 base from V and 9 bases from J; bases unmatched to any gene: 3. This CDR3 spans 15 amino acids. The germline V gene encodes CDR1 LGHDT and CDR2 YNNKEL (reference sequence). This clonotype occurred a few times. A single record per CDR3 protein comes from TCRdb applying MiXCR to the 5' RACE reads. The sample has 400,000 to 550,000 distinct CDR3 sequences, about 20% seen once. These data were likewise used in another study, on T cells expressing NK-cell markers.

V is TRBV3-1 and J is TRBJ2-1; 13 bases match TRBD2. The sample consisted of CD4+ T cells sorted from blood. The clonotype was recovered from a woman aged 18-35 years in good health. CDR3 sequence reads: CASSQAGLAGVEQFF. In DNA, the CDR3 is TGTGCCAGCAGCCAAGCCGGACTAGCGGGGGTTGAGCAGTTCTTC.